These T cell receptor beta chains were read from a single sample in a study of blood T cell repertoires in COVID-19. Clones were sequenced by immunoSEQ multiplex PCR, and TCRdb holds only the in-frame ones, with some missing. The data contain some 170,000 clones, 87% of them singletons. Material for sequencing was peripheral blood. These receptors were taken from a woman aged 50 to 65 with acute or convalescent COVID-19. Each CDR3 is given with its conserved first and last residue. The D gene is left open where the match is weak. Expanded clones are given a class, and other clones once, few, many or no size at all.

>NA|NA|TRBJ1-6|TRBV7-2
CASSQQGYNSPLHF
TGTGCCAGCAGCCAACAGGGTTATAATTCACCCCTCCACTTT
>NA|TRBD1|TRBJ2-7|TRBV12-5
CASGRGTGDTYEQYF
TGTGCTAGTGGCCGAGGGACAGGGGACACCTACGAGCAGTACTTC
>once|NA|TRBJ1-1|TRBV7-3
CASSLEGLGTEAFF
TGTGCCAGCAGCTTAGAGGGATTAGGCACTGAAGCTTTCTTT
>NA|TRBD1|TRBJ1-2|TRBV10-3
CAISESWGQGGYTF
TGTGCCATCAGTGAGTCGTGGGGACAGGGAGGCTACACCTTC
>NA|TRBD1|TRBJ1-6|TRBV19
CATSDRFNSPLHF
TGTGCCACCTCGGACAGGTTTAATTCACCCCTCCACTTT
>NA|TRBD2|TRBJ2-1|TRBV4-1
CASDSGGDYNEQFF
TGCGCCAGCGATAGCGGGGGAGACTACAATGAGCAGTTCTTC
>few|TRBD1|TRBJ1-2|TRBV19
CASRPDRGYGYTF
TGTGCCAGTAGACCTGACAGGGGATATGGCTACACCTTC
>NA|NA|TRBJ2-1|TRBV6-2/TRBV6-3
CASSSSVFPSSYNEQFF
TGTGCCAGCAGTTCCTCGGTTTTTCCGAGCTCCTACAATGAGCAGTTCTTC
>NA|NA|TRBJ1-2|TRBV24-1
CATSDMGGTYGYTF
TGTGCCACCAGTGACATGGGGGGGACGTATGGCTACACCTTC
>few|TRBD2|TRBJ2-2|TRBV6-2/TRBV6-3
CASSYEAAGGLNTGELFF
TGTGCCAGCAGTTACGAAGCGGCGGGGGGACTGAACACCGGGGAGCTGTTTTTT
>NA|NA|TRBJ1-5|TRBV28
CASGTRGSNQPQHF
TGTGCCAGCGGAACTAGGGGGTCGAATCAGCCCCAGCATTTT
>NA|TRBD2|TRBJ2-3|TRBV6-4
CASSLTGTSGGATDTQYF
TGTGCCAGCAGTCTTACCGGGACTAGCGGGGGGGCCACAGATACGCAGTATTTT
>few|NA|TRBJ1-1|TRBV12-3/TRBV12-4
CASSRPGLAEAFF
TGTGCCAGCAGTCGACCGGGGTTAGCTGAAGCTTTCTTT
>NA|NA|TRBJ2-3|TRBV19
CASTTTGPSTDTQYF
TGTGCCAGTACAACCACAGGGCCTAGCACAGATACGCAGTATTTT
>NA|TRBD1|TRBJ2-2|TRBV7-9
CASSATGTGLLGDTGELFF
TGTGCCAGCAGCGCGACCGGGACAGGGCTCCTAGGCGACACCGGGGAGCTGTTTTTT
>NA|NA|TRBJ2-3|TRBV6-6
CASRVSRGEGGQYF
TGTGCCAGCAGAGTTAGTCGCGGTGAGGGCGGGCAGTATTTT
>many|TRBD1|TRBJ2-5|TRBV7-3
CASSLRPGQRETQYF
TGTGCCAGCAGCTTAAGGCCGGGACAGAGGGAGACCCAGTACTTC
>NA|NA|TRBJ2-3|TRBV7-9
CASSLRGNTDTQYF
TGTGCCAGCAGCCTTAGGGGGAACACAGATACGCAGTATTTT
>NA|NA|TRBJ2-3|TRBV6-2/TRBV6-3
CASSRASGLSDTQYF
TGTGCCAGCAGTCGCGCCTCGGGTCTATCCGATACGCAGTATTTT
>NA|TRBD1|TRBJ1-5|TRBV29-1
CSVSSTGVDQPQHF
TGCAGCGTTAGTTCGACAGGGGTTGATCAGCCCCAGCATTTT
>NA|NA|TRBJ2-3|TRBV18
CASSPQQGFTDTQYF
TGTGCCAGCTCACCGCAACAGGGTTTCACAGATACGCAGTATTTT
>NA|TRBD2|TRBJ2-1|TRBV9
CASSAQGLAGYNEQFF
TGTGCCAGCAGCGCCCAGGGACTAGCGGGGTACAATGAGCAGTTCTTC
>NA|TRBD2|TRBJ2-1|TRBV9
CASSFDGGSSYNEQFF
TGTGCCAGCAGTTTCGATGGCGGGAGCTCCTACAATGAGCAGTTCTTC
>NA|TRBD2|TRBJ2-7|TRBV12-5
CASGSRLLAGGQYEQYF
TGTGCTAGTGGGTCCCGCCTCCTAGCGGGAGGACAATACGAGCAGTACTTC
>few|TRBD2|TRBJ2-1|TRBV7-2
CASSLFASGGGSYNEQFF
TGTGCCAGCAGCTTATTCGCTAGCGGGGGGGGCTCCTACAATGAGCAGTTCTTC
>few|TRBD2|TRBJ2-1|TRBV6-6
CASSPWTSGGATNFNEQFF
TGTGCCAGCAGTCCTTGGACTAGCGGGGGGGCGACCAACTTCAATGAGCAGTTCTTC
>NA|NA|TRBJ1-1|TRBV30
CAWSAPGGYTEAFF
TGTGCCTGGAGTGCCCCCGGGGGGTACACTGAAGCTTTCTTT
>NA|NA|TRBJ1-5|TRBV6-2/TRBV6-3
CASSSRGGPGNQPQHF
TGTGCCAGCAGTTCCCGTGGAGGGCCCGGCAATCAGCCCCAGCATTTT
>NA|TRBD2|TRBJ2-5|TRBV3-1/TRBV3-2
CASSRGTIFQETQYF
TGTGCCAGCAGCCGCGGGACTATCTTTCAAGAGACCCAGTACTTC
>NA|NA|TRBJ2-5|TRBV11-2
CASSPGTQETQYF
TGTGCCAGCAGCCCAGGGACTCAAGAGACCCAGTACTTC
>NA|NA|TRBJ2-1|TRBV24-1
CATEGDYNEQFF
TGTGCCACCGAGGGAGACTACAATGAGCAGTTCTTC
>NA|NA|TRBJ2-7|TRBV7-8
CASSLIGGYEQYF
TGTGCCAGCAGCTTAATAGGCGGGTACGAGCAGTACTTC
>once|NA|TRBJ2-1|TRBV18
CASSPRSPGDHEQFF
TGTGCCAGCTCACCAAGGAGCCCCGGCGACCATGAGCAGTTCTTC
>NA|NA|TRBJ1-6|TRBV3-1/TRBV3-2
CASSQPRGGDSPLHF
TGTGCCAGCAGCCAGCCCAGAGGGGGGGATTCACCCCTCCACTTT
>NA|TRBD1|TRBJ1-2|TRBV7-2
CASSLAGGDFGYTF
TGTGCCAGCAGCTTAGCAGGGGGCGATTTTGGCTACACCTTC